This entry lists 2 T cell receptor beta chains sequenced from one sample in a study of T cell responses to AZD1222 COVID-19 vaccine. Profiled with immunoSEQ multiplex PCR; TCRdb holds only in-frame clones, not every one. The sample lists approximately 150,000 clones; 80% to 95% were seen once. The sequencing used peripheral blood, collected on day 0 of AZD1222 vaccination. Receptors originate from an adult in good health.

This chain uses TRBV5-1 with TRBJ1-2, with D possibly matching TRBD1 (5 bases). Germline CDR1 and CDR2: SGHRS and YFSETQ. V dropped 3 bases and J dropped 5 bases, with 20 bases sitting between them. The CDR3 loop spans 16 amino acids. CDR3: CASSSSVSGTSYGYTF. The CDR3 coding sequence is TGCGCCAGCAGCTCATCGGTGTCCGGGACCTCGTATGGCTACACCTTC.

This chain uses TRBV5-1 with TRBJ1-5, with D maybe TRBD1 (5 bases). Trimming removed 5 bases at V and 4 bases at J, with 13 bases between. Germline assignment: CDR1 SGHRS and CDR2 YFSETQ. The CDR3 runs 14 residues. CDR3 sequence (DNA): TGCGCCAGCAGTTGGGACGGTGGGAATCAGCCCCAGCATTTT. Protein: CASSWDGGNQPQHF.